Shown below are 12 T cell receptor beta chains from a single sample sequenced in a study of response to subunit inactivated influenza vaccine. Using its own MiXCR run on the RT-PCR reads, TCRdb lists one record per CDR3 protein. The sample yields hundreds of thousands of distinct CDR3 sequences, about 8% seen once. Material: PBMCs from blood, obtained around 2 years after vaccination. All receptors come from a man in his fifties or sixties who received an inactivated influenza vaccine.

This clonotype was picked up a small number of times. V is TRBV20-1 and J is TRBJ2-7; possibly TRBD2 for D (5 bases). CDR1 DFQATT and CDR2 SNEGSKA come from the germline V gene (reference sequence). The CDR3 contains 13 residues. Trimming pared 2 bases from V and 1 base from J, leaving 9 bases between. The CDR3, as DNA: TGCAGTGCTAGAAGCGGACTGTCCTACGAGCAGTACTTC. Protein: CSARSGLSYEQYF.

This clonotype was counted a few times. CDR3 sequence: CASSLEGGLAGAKQYF. CDR3 bases: TGTGCCAGCAGTTTAGAGGGGGGACTAGCGGGGGCCAAGCAGTACTTC. The V call is TRBV12-3 or TRBV12-4, the J call TRBJ2-7; TRBD2 aligns across 14 bases. The V and J ends lost 1 base and 8 bases, in that order; junction bases with no gene match: 7. This CDR3 contains 16 residues.

This clonotype was observed at least ten times. The V and J genes are TRBV20-1 and TRBJ2-7; D remains ambiguous. V gave up 7 bases and J gave up 3 bases, with 13 bases separating them. Germline V lookup: CDR1 DFQATT, CDR2 SNEGSKA (reference sequence). This CDR3 spans 12 amino acids. The CDR3 sequence: CSGNDGDYEQYF. The CDR3 DNA follows: TGCAGTGGTAACGACGGTGACTACGAGCAGTACTTC.

This clonotype was seen a handful of times. The gene calls are TRBV12-3 or TRBV12-4 and TRBJ2-7, with 12 nucleotides matching TRBD2. J gave up 5 bases and V 2 bases, and 13 bases lay outside the gene matches. The CDR3 totals 18 residues. In DNA, the CDR3 is TGTGCCAGCAGTTTAAGGGGCATCCTAGCGGGGGGGCCCCACGAGCAGTACTTC. Protein sequence: CASSLRGILAGGPHEQYF.

This clonotype was recorded a few times. The CDR3 here is CASSPVGGSSYEQYF. CDR3 nucleotide sequence: TGCGCCAGCAGCCCCGTCGGCGGCAGCTCCTACGAGCAGTACTTC. The chain is built from TRBV5-1 and TRBJ2-7, with D hard to call. There are 15 residues in the CDR3. Germline V gene lookup returns CDR1 SGHRS and CDR2 YFSETQ. Trimming took 4 bases from V and 0 from J, leaving 14 bases between them.

This clonotype was seen at least ten times. The chain is built from TRBV12-3 or TRBV12-4 and TRBJ1-5; TRBD1 matches 7 bases. J gave up 2 bases and V 7 bases, and 5 bases lay outside the gene matches. The CDR3 loop spans 14 amino acids. The CDR3, as DNA: TGTGCCAGCAATACCGGGACAGGCAATCAGCCCCAGCATTTT. It codes for CASNTGTGNQPQHF.

This clonotype occurred a few times. The chain joins TRBV27 to TRBJ2-1, with 12 bases lining up with TRBD2. The germline V gene has CDR1 MNHEY and CDR2 SMNVEV (reference sequence). The CDR3 has 18 amino acids. The trim removed 2 bases at V and 10 bases at J, leaving 15 bases unmatched. The CDR3 DNA sequence: TGTGCCAGCAGTTTAACCCCTACTAGCGGGGGGCTCTATCTGGAGCAGTTCTTC. Translating it yields CASSLTPTSGGLYLEQFF.

A few counts support this clonotype. The chain combines TRBV20-1 with TRBJ2-7, with 7 bases identical to TRBD2. The CDR3 is made up of 14 amino acids. V trimming: 2 bases; J trimming: 1 base; junction bases outside the gene matches: 5. Germline-derived CDR1 and CDR2 are DFQATT and SNEGSKA (reference sequence). The CDR3 reads CSARNPGGSYEQYF. CDR3 DNA: TGCAGTGCTAGAAACCCGGGGGGATCCTACGAGCAGTACTTC.

This clonotype was recorded at least ten times. The chain uses TRBV3-1 and TRBJ1-1; 7 bases align to TRBD1. Looked up from germline, CDR1 is LGHDT and CDR2 is YNNKEL (reference sequence). The CDR3 consists of 15 residues. The V gene end was trimmed by 1 base and the J gene end by 5 bases; junction bases not matched to a gene: 7. CDR3 coding DNA: TGTGCCAGCAGCCAAGGTAGCAGGGGGTTTACTGAAGCTTTCTTT. Residues: CASSQGSRGFTEAFF. Full variable domain (rest looked up from reference TRBV3-1 and TRBJ1-1): DTAVSQTPKYLVTQMGNDKSIKCEQNLGHDTMYWYKQDSKKFLKIMFSYNNKELIINETVPNRFSPKSPDKAHLNLHINSLELGDSAVYFCASSQGSRGFTEAFFGQGTRLTVV.

The table lists this clonotype with a few counts. The chain couples TRBV14 to TRBJ2-7; 10 positions match TRBD2. V shed 0 bases and J 5 bases; nucleotides not matched to a gene: 16. CDR1 is SGHDN, CDR2 FVKESK, per germline. The CDR3 length is 19 residues. CDR3 amino acids: CASSQDLGQRGGPDNEQYF. The CDR3 nucleotides read TGTGCCAGCAGCCAAGATCTAGGCCAGCGGGGGGGCCCCGATAACGAGCAGTACTTC.

At least ten counts were recorded for this clonotype. This chain connects TRBV20-1 to TRBJ1-3, with a tentative D call TRBD1 (6 bases). This CDR3 is built from 16 residues. Deletions cut 3 bases from V and 0 bases from J, with 15 bases between. Per germline, CDR1 DFQATT and CDR2 SNEGSKA (reference sequence). CDR3 sequence reads: CSASLTGHFSGNTIYF. The CDR3 DNA is TGCAGTGCTAGCCTGACAGGCCACTTCTCTGGAAACACCATATATTTT.

This clonotype has more than one count but fewer than ten. This chain links TRBV5-5 with TRBJ1-5; 7 bases are a match to TRBD1. Trimming removed 3 bases from V and 1 base from J; junction bases left unmatched: 4. Per the germline V gene, CDR1 is SGHKS and CDR2 is YYEKEE (reference sequence). The CDR3 has 15 amino acids. CDR3 region: CASSYLTGSNQPQHF. The DNA for the CDR3 is TGTGCCAGCAGCTACCTGACAGGGAGCAATCAGCCCCAGCATTTT.